This T cell receptor (beta chain) is drawn from a study of early T cells in non-severe SARS-CoV-2 infection. Across the study: The chains were unpaired, and the sequenced material was bulk RNA from unsorted whole blood. Notes on the study in general: In VDJdb matching, anti-spike CD8 responses were favored while private and CD4 specificities went missing.

Per germline, CDR1 SGDLS and CDR2 YYNGEE. V was clipped by 0 bases and J by 0 bases, with 10 bases between them. CDR3 length: 16 residues. Many counts were recorded for this clonotype. The antigen remains unidentified. Tagging with unique molecular identifiers was applied to individual cDNA molecules. TCRdb re-called the 5' RACE reads through MiXCR, storing one row per CDR3 protein. Of some 30,000 distinct CDR3 sequences in the sample, 4.5% were seen once. The genes are TRBV9 and TRBJ2-1; D is undetermined. Sample: whole blood. This sequence originates from an adult who was a healthcare worker with PCR-confirmed SARS-CoV-2 infection or an uninfected control (not recorded which). CDR3 DNA: TGTGCCAGCAGCGTAGCTTCTAGGAGCTCCTACAATGAGCAGTTCTTC. Translating it yields CASSVASRSSYNEQFF.